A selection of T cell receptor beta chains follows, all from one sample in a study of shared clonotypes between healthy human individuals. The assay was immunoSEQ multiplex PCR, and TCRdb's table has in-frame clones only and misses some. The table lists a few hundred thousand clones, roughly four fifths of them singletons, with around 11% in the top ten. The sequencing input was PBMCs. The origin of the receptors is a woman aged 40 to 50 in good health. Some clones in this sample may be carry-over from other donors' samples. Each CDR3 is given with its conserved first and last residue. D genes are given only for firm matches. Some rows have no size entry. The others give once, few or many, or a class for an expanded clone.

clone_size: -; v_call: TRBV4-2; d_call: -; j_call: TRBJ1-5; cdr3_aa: CASSQVSRNQPQHF; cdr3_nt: TGTGCCAGCAGCCAAGTGTCCCGGAATCAGCCCCAGCATTTT
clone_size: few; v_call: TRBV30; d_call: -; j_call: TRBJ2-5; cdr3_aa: CAWSRGEWETQYF; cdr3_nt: TGTGCCTGGAGCAGAGGGGAGTGGGAGACCCAGTACTTC
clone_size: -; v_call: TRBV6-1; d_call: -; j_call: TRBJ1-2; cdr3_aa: CASTLGDEYYGYTF; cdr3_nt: TGTGCCAGCACCCTGGGAGACGAATACTATGGCTACACCTTC
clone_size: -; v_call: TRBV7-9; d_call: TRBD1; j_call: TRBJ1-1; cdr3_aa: CASTNLGQGWTEAFF; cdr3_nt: TGTGCCAGCACCAACCTGGGACAGGGGTGGACTGAAGCTTTCTTT
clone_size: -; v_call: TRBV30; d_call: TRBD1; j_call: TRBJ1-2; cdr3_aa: CAWRPPTGWSNYGYTF; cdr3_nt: TGTGCCTGGAGACCCCCGACAGGGTGGAGTAACTATGGCTACACCTTC
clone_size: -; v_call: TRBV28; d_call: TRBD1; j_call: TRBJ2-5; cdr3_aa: CASSFRTGVETQYF; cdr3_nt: TGTGCCAGCAGTTTTCGGACAGGGGTAGAGACCCAGTACTTC
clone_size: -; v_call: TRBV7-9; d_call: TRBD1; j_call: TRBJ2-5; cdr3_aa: CASSFGNRGEGTQYF; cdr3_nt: TGTGCCAGCAGCTTTGGGAACAGGGGTGAGGGGACCCAGTACTTC
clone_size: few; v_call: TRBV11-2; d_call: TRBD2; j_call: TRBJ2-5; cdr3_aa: CASSLYLAGETQYF; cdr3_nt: TGTGCCAGCAGCTTATATCTAGCGGGGGAGACCCAGTACTTC
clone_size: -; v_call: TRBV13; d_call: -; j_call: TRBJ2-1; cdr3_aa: CASSLGPDFGRVPEQFF; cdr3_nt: TGTGCCAGCAGCTTAGGCCCCGATTTCGGGCGAGTCCCTGAGCAGTTCTTC
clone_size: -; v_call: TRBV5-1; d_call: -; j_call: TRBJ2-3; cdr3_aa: CASSLAEPTDTQYF; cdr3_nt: TGCGCCAGCAGCTTAGCGGAGCCCACAGATACGCAGTATTTT
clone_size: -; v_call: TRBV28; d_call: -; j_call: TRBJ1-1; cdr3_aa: CASSPRQYGTEAFF; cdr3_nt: TGTGCCAGCAGTCCTAGACAGTACGGCACTGAAGCTTTCTTT
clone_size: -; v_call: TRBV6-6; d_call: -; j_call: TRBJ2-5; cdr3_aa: CASSYIETQYF; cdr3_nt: TGTGCCAGCAGTTACATAGAGACCCAGTACTTC
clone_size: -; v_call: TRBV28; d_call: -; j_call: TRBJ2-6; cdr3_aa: CASGGLGANVLTF; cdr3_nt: TGTGCCAGCGGAGGGCTAGGGGCCAACGTCCTGACTTTC
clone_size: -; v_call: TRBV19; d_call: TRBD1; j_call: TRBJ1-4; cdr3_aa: CASSIRTGGDEKLFF; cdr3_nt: TGTGCCAGTAGTATCCGGACAGGGGGCGATGAAAAACTGTTTTTT
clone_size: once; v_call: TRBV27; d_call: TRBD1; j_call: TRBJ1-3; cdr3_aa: CASFPGTGDSGNTIYF; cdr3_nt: TGTGCCAGCTTCCCCGGGACAGGAGACTCTGGAAACACCATATATTTT